The entry below gives a single TCR beta chain sequence along with its context. Its matching antigen is unknown. Treatment: roughly ten-day PBMC culture with coronavirus spike peptide pools or control peptides (ViraFEST assay). The culture of roughly 2 million PBMCs per well included 9.5 to 10 IU/ml IL-2 and 9.5 to 10 ug/ml peptide pools. These data come from a study of vaccination and CD4 T cells after COVID-19. Cultured CD4+ T-cell DNA underwent Oncomine TCR Beta short-read sequencing. TCRdb used MiXCR to reprocess the PCR reads, holding one entry per CDR3 protein. The table lists fewer than 25,000 distinct CDR3 sequences, approximately 48% of them singletons. The receptor comes from a human donor who had recovered from COVID-19. The sequenced sample consisted of CD4+ T cells from blood, cultured in vitro.

The CDR3 DNA follows: TGTGCCAGCAGTATGGAACAGGGGAATTCACCCCTCCACTTT. As protein: CASSMEQGNSPLHF. The chain has TRBV12-3 or TRBV12-4 and TRBJ1-6; TRBD1 matches 7 bases. The CDR3 sequence is 14 residues long. V shed 5 bases, J shed 7 bases, and the junction held 5 bases outside the gene matches.